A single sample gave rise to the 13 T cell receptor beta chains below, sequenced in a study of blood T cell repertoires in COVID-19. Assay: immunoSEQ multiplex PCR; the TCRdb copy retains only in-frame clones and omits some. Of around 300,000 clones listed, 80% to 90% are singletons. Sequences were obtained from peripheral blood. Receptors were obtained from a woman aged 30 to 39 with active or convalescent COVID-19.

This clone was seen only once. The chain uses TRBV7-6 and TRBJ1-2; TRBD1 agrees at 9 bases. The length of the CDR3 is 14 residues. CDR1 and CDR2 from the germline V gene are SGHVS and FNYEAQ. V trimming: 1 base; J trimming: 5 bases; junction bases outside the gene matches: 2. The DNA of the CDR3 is TGTGCCAGCAGCTTAGACGACAGGGGGTATGGCTACACCTTC. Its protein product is CASSLDDRGYGYTF.

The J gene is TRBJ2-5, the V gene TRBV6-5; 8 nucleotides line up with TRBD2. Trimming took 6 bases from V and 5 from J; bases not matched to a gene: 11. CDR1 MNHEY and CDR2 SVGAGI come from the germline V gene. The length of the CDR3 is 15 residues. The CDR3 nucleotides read TGTGCCAGCAGCCCCGGGACTAGAGGATATGAGACCCAGTACTTC. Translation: CASSPGTRGYETQYF.

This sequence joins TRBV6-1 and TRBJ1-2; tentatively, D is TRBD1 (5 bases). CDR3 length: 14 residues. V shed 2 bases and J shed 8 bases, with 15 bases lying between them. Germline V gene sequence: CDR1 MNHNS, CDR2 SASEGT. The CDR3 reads CASSERGASWGYTF. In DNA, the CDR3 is TGTGCCAGCAGTGAACGTGGGGCGAGCTGGGGCTACACCTTC.

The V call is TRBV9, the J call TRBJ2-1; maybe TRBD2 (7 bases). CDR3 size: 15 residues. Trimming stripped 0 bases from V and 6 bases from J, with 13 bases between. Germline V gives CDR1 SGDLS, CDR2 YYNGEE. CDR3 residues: CASSVARGAFNEQFF. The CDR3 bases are TGTGCCAGCAGCGTAGCTCGGGGGGCGTTCAATGAGCAGTTCTTC.

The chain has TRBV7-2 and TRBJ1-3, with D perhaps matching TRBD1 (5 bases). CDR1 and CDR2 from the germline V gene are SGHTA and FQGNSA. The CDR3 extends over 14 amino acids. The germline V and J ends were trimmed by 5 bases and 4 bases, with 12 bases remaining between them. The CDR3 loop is CASSQAGGGNTIYF. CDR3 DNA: TGTGCCAGCAGCCAGGCGGGGGGAGGAAACACCATATATTTT.

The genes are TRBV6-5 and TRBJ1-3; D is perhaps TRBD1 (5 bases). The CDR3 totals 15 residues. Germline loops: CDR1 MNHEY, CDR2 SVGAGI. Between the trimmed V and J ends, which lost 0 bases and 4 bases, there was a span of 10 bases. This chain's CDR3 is CASSYSRGLGNTIYF. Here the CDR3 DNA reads TGTGCCAGCAGTTACTCTCGGGGGTTAGGAAACACCATATATTTT.

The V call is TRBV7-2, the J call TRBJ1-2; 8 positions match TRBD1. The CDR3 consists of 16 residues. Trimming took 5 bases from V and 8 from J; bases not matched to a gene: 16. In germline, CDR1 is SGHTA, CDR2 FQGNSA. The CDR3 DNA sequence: TGTGCCAGCAGCCATCGATCGCTCCAGGGGGCTGGGGGCTACACCTTC. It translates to CASSHRSLQGAGGYTF.

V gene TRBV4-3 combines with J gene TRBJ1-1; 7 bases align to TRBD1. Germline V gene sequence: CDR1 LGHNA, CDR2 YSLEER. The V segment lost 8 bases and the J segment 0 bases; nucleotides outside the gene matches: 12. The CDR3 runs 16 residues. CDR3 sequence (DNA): TGCGCCAGCTCTGGGGGGACAGCTAGAATGAACACTGAAGCTTTCTTT. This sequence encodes CASSGGTARMNTEAFF.

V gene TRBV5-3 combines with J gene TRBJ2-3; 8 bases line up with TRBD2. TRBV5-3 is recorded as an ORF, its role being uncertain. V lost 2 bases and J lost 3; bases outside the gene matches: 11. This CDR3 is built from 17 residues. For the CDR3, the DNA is TGTGCCAGAAGCTTTACGGGGGGGCCTGCGGTGACAGATACGCAGTATTTT. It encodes CARSFTGGPAVTDTQYF.

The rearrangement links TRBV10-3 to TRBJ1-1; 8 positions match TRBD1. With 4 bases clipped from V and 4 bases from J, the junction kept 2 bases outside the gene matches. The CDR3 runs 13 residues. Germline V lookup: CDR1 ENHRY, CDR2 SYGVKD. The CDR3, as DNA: TGTGCCATCAGTGCCACAGGGGGCACTGAAGCTTTCTTT. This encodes CAISATGGTEAFF.

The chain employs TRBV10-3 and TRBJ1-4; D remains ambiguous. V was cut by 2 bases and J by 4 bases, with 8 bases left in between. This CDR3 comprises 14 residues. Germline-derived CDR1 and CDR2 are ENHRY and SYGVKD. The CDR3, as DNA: TGTGCCATCAGTGAGGGACTGAATAATGAAAAACTGTTTTTT. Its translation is CAISEGLNNEKLFF.

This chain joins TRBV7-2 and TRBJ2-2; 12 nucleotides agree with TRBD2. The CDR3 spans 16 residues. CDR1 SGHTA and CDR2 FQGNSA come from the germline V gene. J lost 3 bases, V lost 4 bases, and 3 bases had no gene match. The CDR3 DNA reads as TGTGCCAGCAGCTCAACTAGCGGGGGGTACACCGGGGAGCTGTTTTTT. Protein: CASSSTSGGYTGELFF.

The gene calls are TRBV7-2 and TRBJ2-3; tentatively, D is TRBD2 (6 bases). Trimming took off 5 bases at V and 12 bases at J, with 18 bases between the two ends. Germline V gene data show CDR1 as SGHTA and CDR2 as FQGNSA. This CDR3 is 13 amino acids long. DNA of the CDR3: TGTGCCAGCAGCATGGGACTGAATGTTAAACAGTATTTT. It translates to CASSMGLNVKQYF. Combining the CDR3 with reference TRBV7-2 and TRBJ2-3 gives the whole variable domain GAGVSQSPSNKVTEKGKDVELRCDPISGHTALYWYRQSLGQGLEFLIYFQGNSAPDKSGLPSDRFSAERTGGSVSTLTIQRTQQEDSAVYLCASSMGLNVKQYFGPGTRLTVL.